This section outlines one TCR beta chain sequence together with its context. Its specificity is unknown. The T cells that were sequenced for TCR beta were CD8+ and CD4+ cells from blood. Reverse transcription of about 0.45 to 1 ug RNA was carried out with random hexamers. An immunoSEQ multiplex PCR amplified TCR beta CDR3 over 54 Vbeta and 13 Jbeta. TCRdb used MiXCR to reprocess the immunoSEQ multiplex PCR reads, holding one entry per CDR3 protein. In the table there are about 160,000 distinct CDR3 sequences, more than 95% of which are singletons. This sample stems from a study of CD8 T cells in Susac syndrome. General study results and limits: Regarding the TCR sequencing and HLA analysis, the study admitted that a relatively small number of individuals were involved.

The CDR3 spans 15 residues. With 3 bases removed from V and 1 base from J, the gap between germline ends came to 8 bases. Germline lookup yields CDR1 SGHDT and CDR2 YYEEEE. V and J are TRBV5-6 and TRBJ2-6, with unresolved D. The source material was CD4+ T cells from PBMCs. This sequence was found in a human donor with Susac syndrome. CDR3 in amino acids: CASSYLVSGANVLTF. CDR3 DNA: TGTGCCAGCAGCTATCTAGTTTCTGGGGCCAACGTCCTGACTTTC.